A single sample is the source of the 5 T cell receptor beta chains below, sequenced in a study of cytomegalovirus exposure and HLA in healthy donors. The PCR ran on 60 Vbeta and 13 Jbeta primers. Using immunoSEQ multiplex PCR, the repertoire was profiled, and TCRdb retains in-frame clones only, with some absent. Among about 180,000 clones, roughly 83% were seen once, and the ten largest hold 1.2%. Sequencing was carried out using PBMCs. These receptors all come from a boy between 2 and 10 years old in good health and CMV-seronegative.

CDR3: CAWRKEQVWYGYTF. The CDR3 region has the DNA TGTGCCTGGAGGAAAGAACAGGTCTGGTATGGCTACACCTTC. The chain joins TRBV30 to TRBJ1-2, with TRBD1 as a possible D gene (5 bases). Germline V lookup: CDR1 GTSNPN, CDR2 SVGIG (reference sequence). Trimming took 3 bases from V and 5 from J, leaving 16 bases between them. CDR3 length: 14 residues.

This sequence joins TRBV7-2 and TRBJ2-1; 10 bases are a match to TRBD2. V dropped 5 bases and J dropped 7; count of bases not matched to a gene: 14. The CDR3 length is 17 residues. CDR1 is SGHTA, CDR2 FQGNSA, per germline. The CDR3 bases are TGTGCCAGCAGCAAGGTAGCTCTAGCGGGAGAATTGAATGAGCAGTTCTTC. Translation gives CASSKVALAGELNEQFF.

This chain joins TRBV7-8 and TRBJ2-1, with TRBD2 matching 8 bases. Germline values: CDR1 SGHVS, CDR2 FQNEAQ. The CDR3 length is 15 residues. The J segment lost 4 bases and the V segment lost 2 bases, leaving 4 bases of the junction unmatched. The CDR3 loop is CASSLSSGVYNEQFF. The CDR3, as DNA: TGTGCCAGCAGCTTAAGTAGCGGGGTATACAATGAGCAGTTCTTC.

There are a few counts of this clone. The J gene is TRBJ2-3, the V gene TRBV4-3, with 10 bases identical to TRBD2. CDR3 length equals 14 residues. Germline CDR1 LGHNA, CDR2 YSLEER. V dropped 2 bases and J dropped 8; count of bases not matched to a gene: 4. CDR3 sequence: CASSQNPSGGTQYF. The CDR3 DNA follows: TGCGCCAGCAGCCAAAATCCTAGCGGGGGTACGCAGTATTTT.

The CDR3 region has the DNA TGTGCCAGCAGTTTGACAGGTCAAACAGATACGCAGTATTTT. This codes for CASSLTGQTDTQYF. The chain joins TRBV28 to TRBJ2-3; possibly TRBD1 for D (6 bases). The germline CDR1 and CDR2 sequences are MDHEN and SYDVKM. The CDR3 is made up of 14 amino acids. V lost 3 bases and J 3 bases, leaving 10 bases between the germline ends.